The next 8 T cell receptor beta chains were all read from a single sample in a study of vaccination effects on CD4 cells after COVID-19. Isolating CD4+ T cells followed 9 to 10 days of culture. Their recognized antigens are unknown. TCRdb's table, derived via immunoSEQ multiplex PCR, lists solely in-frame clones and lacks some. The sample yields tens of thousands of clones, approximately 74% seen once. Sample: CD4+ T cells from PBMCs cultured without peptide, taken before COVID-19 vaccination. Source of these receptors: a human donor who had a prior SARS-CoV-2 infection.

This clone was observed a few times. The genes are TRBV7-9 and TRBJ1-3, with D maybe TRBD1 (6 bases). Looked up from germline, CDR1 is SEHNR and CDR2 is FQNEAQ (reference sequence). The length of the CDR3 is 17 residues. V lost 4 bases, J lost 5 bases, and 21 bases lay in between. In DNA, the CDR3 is TGTGCCAGCAGCTCCTCTTGGCGGGACATAATTAGAAACACCATATATTTT. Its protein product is CASSSSWRDIIRNTIYF. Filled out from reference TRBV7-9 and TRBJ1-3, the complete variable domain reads DTGVSQNPRHKITKRGQNVTFRCDPISEHNRLYWYRQTLGQGPEFLTYFQNEAQLEKSRLLSDRFSAERPKGSFSTLEIQRTEQGDSAMYLCASSSSWRDIIRNTIYFGEGSWLTVV.

CDR3 in amino acids: CASRETGEGRWDYGYTF. The DNA of the CDR3 is TGTGCCAGCAGGGAGACAGGGGAGGGACGTTGGGACTATGGCTACACCTTC. The chain is built from TRBV2 and TRBJ1-2, with 8 bases fitting TRBD1. CDR3 size: 17 residues. V was clipped by 6 bases and J by 3 bases; unmatched bases: 15. CDR1 is SNHLY and CDR2 is FYNNEI in the germline V gene.

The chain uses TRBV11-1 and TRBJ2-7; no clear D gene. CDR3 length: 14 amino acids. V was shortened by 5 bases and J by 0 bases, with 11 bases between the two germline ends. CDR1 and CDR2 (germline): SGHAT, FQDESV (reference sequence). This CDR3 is CASSRTLSSYEQYF. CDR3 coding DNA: TGTGCCAGCAGCCGGACGCTAAGCTCCTACGAGCAGTACTTC. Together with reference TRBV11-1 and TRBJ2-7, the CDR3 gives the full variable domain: EAEVAQSPRYKITEKSQAVAFWCDPISGHATLYWYRQILGQGPELLVQFQDESVVDDSQLPKDRFSAERLKGVDSTLKIQPAELGDSAMYLCASSRTLSSYEQYFGPGTRLTVT.

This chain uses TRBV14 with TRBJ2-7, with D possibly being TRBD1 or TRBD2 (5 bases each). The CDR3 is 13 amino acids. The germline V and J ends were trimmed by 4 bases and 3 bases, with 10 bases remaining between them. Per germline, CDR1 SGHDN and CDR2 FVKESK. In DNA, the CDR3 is TGTGCCAGCAGCCCTCTGGGGGTCTACGAGCAGTACTTC. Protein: CASSPLGVYEQYF.

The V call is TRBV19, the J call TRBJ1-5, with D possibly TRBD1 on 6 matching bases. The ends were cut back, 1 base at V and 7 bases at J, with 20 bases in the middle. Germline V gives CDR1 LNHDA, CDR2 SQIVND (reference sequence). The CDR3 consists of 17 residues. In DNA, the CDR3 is TGTGCCAGTAGTATAGTGAGAGGACAGACTAGCAGACAGCCCCAGCATTTT. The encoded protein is CASSIVRGQTSRQPQHF.

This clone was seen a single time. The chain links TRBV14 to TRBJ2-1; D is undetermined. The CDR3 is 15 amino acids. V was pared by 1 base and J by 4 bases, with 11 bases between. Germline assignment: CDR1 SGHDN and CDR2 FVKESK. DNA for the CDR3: TGTGCCAGCAGCCAAGTTAGCCTTGTATACAATGAGCAGTTCTTC. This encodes CASSQVSLVYNEQFF.

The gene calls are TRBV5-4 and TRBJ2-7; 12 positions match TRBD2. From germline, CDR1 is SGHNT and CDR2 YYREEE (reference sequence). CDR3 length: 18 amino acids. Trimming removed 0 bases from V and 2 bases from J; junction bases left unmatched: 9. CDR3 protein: CASSLGLAGVLPPYEQYF. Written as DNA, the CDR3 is TGTGCCAGCAGCTTGGGACTAGCGGGGGTCTTGCCACCCTACGAGCAGTACTTC.

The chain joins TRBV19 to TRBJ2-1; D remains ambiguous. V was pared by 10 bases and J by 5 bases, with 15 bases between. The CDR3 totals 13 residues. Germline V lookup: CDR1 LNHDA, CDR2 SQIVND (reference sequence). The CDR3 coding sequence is TGTGCCACCCTACAACCCCCTAACAATGAGCAGTTCTTC. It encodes CATLQPPNNEQFF. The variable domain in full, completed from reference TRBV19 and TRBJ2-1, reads DGGITQSPKYLFRKEGQNVTLSCEQNLNHDAMYWYRQDPGQGLRLIYYSQIVNDFQKGDIAEGYSVSREKKESFPLTVTSAQKNPTAFYLCATLQPPNNEQFFGPGTRLTVL.